This T cell receptor (beta chain) was recorded in a study of T cells in Graves' hyperthyroidism and ophthalmopathy (dated by TCRdb to the late 2010s). Broadly, across the study: Peripheral blood samples were taken at initial diagnosis, before any treatment was given. Prospective prediction of ophthalmopathy was tested in an independent validation cohort consisting of about 19 hyperthyroidism patients and 15 or so patients who later progressed to ophthalmopathy. A discovery cohort of about 96 patients, about 40 with Graves' ophthalmopathy and 55 to 60 with stable Graves' hyperthyroidism, was used to find distinguishing TCR V-J signatures. Thyroid tissue and blood T-cell repertoires from about 6 Graves' hyperthyroidism patients were also compared in the study. The paper describes TCR Vbeta CDR3 sequencing of some 130 peripheral blood samples, made up of some 42 ophthalmopathy patients, some 76 hyperthyroidism patients and about 17 progressor patients. Following sampling, methimazole starting at 30 mg daily was given to hyperthyroidism patients, and high-dose intravenous methylprednisolone was given to ophthalmopathy patients. The roughly 91 discovery patients were randomly split 7:3 into training and test sets.

This clonotype was observed a handful of times. The antigen this receptor binds is unknown. At one of its ends the junction is not consistent with the germline gene, which may arise from a read error. The TCR beta CDR3 regions were amplified from the RNA transcripts. A first-round RT-PCR of the TCR CDR3 used the HTBI primer set with the Qiagen OneStep RT-PCR kit. A second multiplex PCR round built the libraries, followed by size selection and purification. Sequencing of the libraries was done on an Illumina HiSeq2000 using paired-end 100 bp reads. Per the source publication's procedure: SOAPnuke was used to process the raw data, with reads discarded if the reads contained adapters or uncalled bases, had a mean Phred below 15, or lacked an exact constant-primer or identifier match. High-quality paired reads were merged using COPE v1.2.5, and each unique nucleotide sequence was defined as a clonotype. MiTCR v1.1 was used to align clonotypes to the IMGT TRBV, TRBD and TRBJ reference segments. Only V-J combinations with frequency above 0.0001, covering 99% to 99.2% of repertoires, were analysed. A TCS score was defined as the ratio of F50 (clonal expansion) to E x V (chaos), with BLOSUM62-based TCRdist applied between CDR3 peptides within each V-J. Welch's t-statistics and random forest reduced 500 to 650 V-J features to under 15, which were used in a naive Bayes classifier (R e1071). TCRdb reprocessing: public reads trimmed at Q25 with fastp, clones called with MiXCR, in-frame beta chains kept. One record per CDR3 amino acid sequence lists the most common genes and DNA. None of the V and J calls come from the authors' own analysis; TCRdb made them. This sample gives around 520,000 distinct CDR3 sequences in total; roughly a quarter of them show up just once. The ten top clones hold 11% of the sample.

Broader findings and caveats from the paper: No statistical method was used to fix the sample size in advance, and group allocation was not hidden from the investigators. In validation, progression to ophthalmopathy was predicted by the model with 70.59% sensitivity and 72% to 85% specificity, a median of approximately 6.5 months before onset. Blood samples also contained most of the expanded thyroid clonotypes (frequency above 0.001), which suggests that blood repertoires may reflect thyroid immune responses. Ophthalmopathy was separated from stable hyperthyroidism by a 13 V-J signature model, with 87.88% sensitivity and 81% to 82% specificity obtained in cross-validation and 80%/75% obtained in testing.

Counted from cysteine to phenylalanine, this CDR3 has 13 amino acids. Solely the CDR3 DNA is kept, with 39 bases framed from the first base. In the germline V gene (reference sequence), CDR1 corresponds to GTSNPN and CDR2 to SVGIG. Ophthalmopathy patients had moderately to severely active disease, with a Clinical Activity Score of 3 or more, a NOSPECS grade of 4 or more, and a disease duration of less than 3 months. Patients with uncontrolled infections, other autoimmune diseases, pregnancy or lactation were excluded. Diagnoses were based on clinical symptoms, serum thyroxine and TRAb, thyroid ultrasound and orbital computed tomography. PBMCs were separated from 7.5 to 10 ml of fresh peripheral blood using Ficoll-Paque density gradient centrifugation. Trizol reagent was used to extract total RNA, and RNA quality was then checked on an Agilent 2100 Bioanalyzer.

Sequencing used blood. Rearrangement joined TRBV30 to TRBJ2-7, with TRBD1 tentatively as D gene (5 bases match). The clonotype was recovered from a woman in her thirties with Graves' ophthalmopathy. For the CDR3, the sequence is CASSRQNIDEQYF. The DNA sequence is given as TGTGCCTCGAGTCGACAGAATATCGACGAGCAGTACTTC.